This entry lists 13 T cell receptor beta chains sequenced from one sample in a study of T-cell memory formation after mild COVID-19. TCRdb re-called the 5' RACE reads with MiXCR, one entry per CDR3 protein. The sample yields 80,000 to 90,000 distinct CDR3 sequences, 20% to 25% seen once. Source material: PBMCs or a T cell subset sorted from them (not recorded which). The receptors originated from a man aged 18 to 35 who had mild COVID-19 (a few samples of this study predate the infection). Cell type and time point are not known.

The table lists this clonotype with a count of one. V usage is TRBV7-6 and J usage is TRBJ1-2, with a possible D match to TRBD1 (6 bases). V lost 0 bases and J lost 4, with 9 bases in between. This CDR3 contains 14 residues. Per germline, CDR1 SGHVS and CDR2 FNYEAQ. CDR3 sequence: CASSLAGGTYGYTF. The CDR3 DNA follows: TGTGCCAGCAGCTTAGCAGGGGGAACCTATGGCTACACCTTC.

The rearrangement links TRBV10-3 to TRBJ1-2; 7 bases fit TRBD1. Germline assignment: CDR1 ENHRY and CDR2 SYGVKD. The CDR3 spans 14 residues. V lost 0 bases to trimming and J lost 2 bases; unmatched junction nucleotides: 0. The CDR3 DNA reads TGTGCCATCAGTGAGTCGACAGGGAACTATGGCTACACCTTC. Protein product: CAISESTGNYGYTF.

This clonotype was seen a handful of times. This chain links TRBV4-1 with TRBJ2-7, with a weak D call TRBD1 (5 bases). CDR1 MGHRA and CDR2 YSYEKL come from the germline V gene. V shed 2 bases and J shed 5 bases, with 13 bases lying between them. This CDR3 spans 14 amino acids. CDR3 DNA: TGCGCCAGCAGCCAAACTATATGGGGCCACGAGCAGTACTTC. Protein: CASSQTIWGHEQYF.

DNA of the CDR3: TGTGCCAGCGCGGGGGGGCAAGCCGGGGAGCTGTTTTTT. Its translation is CASAGGQAGELFF. The J gene is TRBJ2-2, the V gene TRBV27; 9 nucleotides agree with TRBD2. Per the germline V gene, CDR1 is MNHEY and CDR2 is SMNVEV (reference sequence). The V segment lost 8 bases and the J segment 6 bases; nucleotides outside the gene matches: 4. The CDR3 is 13 amino acids.

This clonotype was counted only a few times. The rearrangement links TRBV7-6 to TRBJ2-1; D remains ambiguous. CDR3 length equals 13 residues. Trimming shortened V by 3 bases and J by 7 bases, and 10 bases separated the two germline ends. Germline assignment: CDR1 SGHVS and CDR2 FNYEAQ. The chain's CDR3 is CASSLKVLNEQFF. DNA for the CDR3: TGTGCCAGCAGCTTGAAGGTTTTGAATGAGCAGTTCTTC. Full variable domain (remainder filled in from reference TRBV7-6 and TRBJ2-1): GAGVSQSPRYKVTKRGQDVALRCDPISGHVSLYWYRQALGQGPEFLTYFNYEAQQDKSGLPNDRFSAERPEGSISTLTIQRTEQRDSAMYRCASSLKVLNEQFFGPGTRLTVL.

This clonotype appeared many times. The chain is built from TRBV4-3 and TRBJ2-7; weak D call: TRBD1 (6 bases). The V gene lost 0 bases and the J gene lost 3 bases, with 12 bases spanning the gap. Germline loops: CDR1 LGHNA, CDR2 YSLEER. The CDR3 has 15 residues. The CDR3 sequence: CASSQDRGGVYEQYF. CDR3 bases: TGCGCCAGCAGCCAAGACAGGGGTGGGGTCTACGAGCAGTACTTC.

This clonotype was detected a few times. A clone one base away is much larger, so this may be a read error. The chain carries TRBV4-2 and TRBJ2-2; D is uncertain. The V gene's germline CDR1 is LGHNA and CDR2 YNFKEQ. The CDR3 covers 12 residues. V lost 4 bases, J lost 3 bases, and 3 bases lay in between. Here the CDR3 DNA reads TGTGCCAGCAGCCCGGACACCGGGGAGCTGTTTTTT. It codes for CASSPDTGELFF.

This clonotype was found a few times. This rearrangement joins TRBV6-9 to TRBJ1-5, with D possibly matching TRBD1 (5 bases). CDR3 length: 17 residues. In germline, CDR1 is MNHGY, CDR2 SVAAGI. Trimming cost V 0 bases and J 0 bases, with 12 bases left between them. This CDR3 reads CASSYSGTDYSNQPQHF. The CDR3 nucleotides are TGTGCCAGCAGTTATTCCGGGACGGACTATAGCAATCAGCCCCAGCATTTT.

This clonotype was seen more than once but under ten times. This chain connects TRBV6-6 to TRBJ2-1; D call uncertain. The germline CDR1 and CDR2 sequences are MNHNY and SVGAGI (reference sequence). V lost 11 bases to trimming and J lost 1 base, with 12 bases between them. The CDR3 is 13 residues long. The CDR3 reads CASWTASYNEQFF. DNA of the CDR3: TGTGCCTCCTGGACGGCGTCCTACAATGAGCAGTTCTTC.

The CDR3 loop is CASSQNGRGLPYGYTF. CDR3 DNA: TGCGCCAGCAGCCAGAACGGCAGAGGGCTTCCCTATGGCTACACCTTC. The rearrangement uses TRBV4-3 and TRBJ1-2; unclear D gene. Germline V gene lookup returns CDR1 LGHNA and CDR2 YSLEER. CDR3 size: 16 residues. The V end was cut by 3 bases, the J end by 4 bases, with 18 bases between.

The rearrangement uses TRBV12-3 or TRBV12-4 and TRBJ2-1, with D hard to call. The CDR3 covers 15 residues. Trimming removed 7 bases at V and 4 bases at J, with 17 bases between. CDR3 DNA sequence: TGTGCCAGCACGCGTGACTCATCCCCTTACAATGAGCAGTTCTTC. Its translation: CASTRDSSPYNEQFF.

This clonotype was counted only a few times. This chain links TRBV6-4 with TRBJ2-1; TRBD2 matches at 11 bases. Germline values: CDR1 MRHNA, CDR2 SNTAGT. The J segment lost 8 bases and the V segment lost 0 bases, leaving 6 bases of the junction unmatched. CDR3 size: 16 residues. The CDR3 DNA reads as TGTGCCAGCAGTGACTCGACTAGCGGGGATTCAGATGAGCAGTTCTTC. It translates to CASSDSTSGDSDEQFF.

The rearrangement links TRBV6-2 or TRBV6-3 to TRBJ2-1; no firm D call. This CDR3 is 11 amino acids long. Germline CDR1 and CDR2: MNHEY and SVGEGT. V lost 3 bases to trimming and J lost 5 bases, with 2 bases between them. The CDR3 here is CASSYNNEQFF. In DNA, the CDR3 is TGTGCCAGCAGTTATAACAATGAGCAGTTCTTC.